The 9 T cell receptor beta chains listed next were all sequenced from one sample in a study of identical twins. TCRdb reprocessed the 5' RACE reads via MiXCR and lists one record per CDR3 protein. The sample has over 500,000 distinct CDR3 sequences, approximately 22% seen once; the top ten hold about 0.91%. Another study also made use of these data, one on T cells expressing NK-cell markers.

Sample: CD4+ T cells sorted from blood. The receptor source for this set is a woman aged 18-30 years in good health.

The V call is TRBV24-1, the J call TRBJ2-7; tentative D call: TRBD2 (5 bases). Trimming took 8 bases from V and 3 from J, leaving 19 bases between them. Germline loops: CDR1 KGHDR, CDR2 SFDVKD. The CDR3 consists of 15 residues. Here the CDR3 DNA reads TGTGCCACCACATCCTCTCCAGCGGAGATCTACGAGCAGTACTTC. Its protein product is CATTSSPAEIYEQYF.

The V gene is TRBV20-1, the J gene TRBJ2-2, with 14 bases that match TRBD2. The CDR3 runs to 18 residues. CDR1 is DFQATT, CDR2 SNEGSKA, per germline (reference sequence). The junction had 7 bases not matched to a gene; V was cut back by 4 bases and J by 0 bases. The CDR3 here is CSAKKGTSGGANTGELFF. The CDR3 DNA reads TGCAGTGCTAAAAAAGGGACTAGCGGGGGCGCGAACACCGGGGAGCTGTTTTTT.

The CDR3 DNA is TGTGCCAGTGGACAGGGAAACTACGAGCAGTACTTC. Translation: CASGQGNYEQYF. The V call is TRBV11-2, the J call TRBJ2-7, with 8 positions matching TRBD1. Germline-derived CDR1 and CDR2 are SGHAT and FQNNGV. The CDR3 length is 12 residues. The J segment lost 3 bases and the V segment lost 9 bases, leaving 4 bases of the junction unmatched.

This clonotype showed up just a few times. This rearrangement joins TRBV12-3 or TRBV12-4 to TRBJ2-1, with TRBD2 as a possible D gene (6 bases). The CDR3 sequence is 15 residues long. Trimming removed 10 bases at V and 0 bases at J, with 16 bases between. The CDR3 region has the DNA TGTGCCATGTGGGGCGGGACCTCCTCCTACAATGAGCAGTTCTTC. It yields the protein CAMWGGTSSYNEQFF.

The chain has TRBV10-3 and TRBJ2-7; weak D call: TRBD1 (6 bases). Between the trimmed V and J ends, which lost 10 bases and 4 bases, there was a span of 11 bases. Germline values: CDR1 ENHRY, CDR2 SYGVKD. This CDR3 is built from 11 residues. CDR3 DNA sequence: TGTGCCACCGGACAGAATTACGAGCAGTACTTC. Its translation is CATGQNYEQYF.

V and J are TRBV6-1 and TRBJ2-3, with 7 bases lining up with TRBD1. There are 14 residues in the CDR3. Germline lookup yields CDR1 MNHNS and CDR2 SASEGT. V was clipped by 6 bases and J by 8 bases; unmatched bases: 11. CDR3 sequence: CASSQGQRFGTQYF. DNA of the CDR3: TGTGCCAGCAGCCAGGGACAGCGGTTCGGTACGCAGTATTTT.

This clonotype was detected only a few times. This chain links TRBV29-1 with TRBJ2-1, with D perhaps assigned TRBD1 or TRBD2 (6 bases each). From germline, CDR1 is SQVTM and CDR2 ANQGSEA. The length of the CDR3 is 12 residues. Trimming removed 7 bases at V and 9 bases at J, with 16 bases between. For the CDR3, the DNA is TGCAGCGGGGGGGCAGGGGATACTGAGCAGTTCTTC. Translated, it gives CSGGAGDTEQFF.

This chain uses TRBV7-9 with TRBJ2-7, with D perhaps matching TRBD1 (6 bases). V was cut by 2 bases and J by 1 base, with 12 bases left in between. The CDR3 has 15 residues. From germline, CDR1 is SEHNR and CDR2 FQNEAQ (reference sequence). In DNA, the CDR3 is TGTGCCAGCAGCTTATCTGGGACACCGTCCTACGAGCAGTACTTC. Encoded protein: CASSLSGTPSYEQYF.

The CDR3 DNA reads as TGCGCCAGCAGCCATTTTGAACCGACCGGGGAGCTGTTTTTT. Its translation: CASSHFEPTGELFF. The chain uses TRBV5-1 and TRBJ2-2; D gene ambiguous. Germline V CDR1 and CDR2: SGHRS, YFSETQ. Trimming stripped 4 bases from V and 5 bases from J, with 12 bases between. This CDR3 spans 14 amino acids.